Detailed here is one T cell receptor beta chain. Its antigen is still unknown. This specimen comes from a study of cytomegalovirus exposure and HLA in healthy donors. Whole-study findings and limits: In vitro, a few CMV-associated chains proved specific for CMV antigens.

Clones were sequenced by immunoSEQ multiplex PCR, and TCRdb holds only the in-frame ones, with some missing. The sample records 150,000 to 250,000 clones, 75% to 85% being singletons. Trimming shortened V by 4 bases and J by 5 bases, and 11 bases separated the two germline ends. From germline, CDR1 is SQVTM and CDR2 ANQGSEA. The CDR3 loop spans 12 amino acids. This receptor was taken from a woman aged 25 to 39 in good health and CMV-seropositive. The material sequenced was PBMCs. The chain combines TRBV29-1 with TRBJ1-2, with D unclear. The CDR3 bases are TGCAGCGTTGTAGCCGGCGGTTATGGCTACACCTTC. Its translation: CSVVAGGYGYTF.